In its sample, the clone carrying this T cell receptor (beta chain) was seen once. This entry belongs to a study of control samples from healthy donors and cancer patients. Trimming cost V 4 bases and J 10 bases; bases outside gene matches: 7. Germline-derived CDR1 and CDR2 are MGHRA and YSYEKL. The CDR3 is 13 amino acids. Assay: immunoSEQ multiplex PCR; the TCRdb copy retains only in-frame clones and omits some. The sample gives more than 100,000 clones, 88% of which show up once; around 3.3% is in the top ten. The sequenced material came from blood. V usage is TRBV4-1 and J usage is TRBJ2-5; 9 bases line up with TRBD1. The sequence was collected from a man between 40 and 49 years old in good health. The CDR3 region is CASSRDREGGQYF. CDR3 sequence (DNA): TGCGCCAGCAGCCGGGACAGGGAAGGGGGCCAGTACTTC.